This TCR beta chain stems from a study of cytotoxic CD8 clonotypes in ibrutinib-treated CLL. About the research overall: IGHV unmutated roughly 18; relapsed/refractory 11; treatment-naive about 14.

Sequencing was performed with immunoSEQ multiplex PCR; in TCRdb, only in-frame clones are kept and a portion is missing. Of 200,000 to 250,000 clones in the sample, about four fifths were seen once. Study-wide results and caveats: Treatment saw public clonotypes, which were uncommon, either contract or stay stable.

Germline CDR1 is SNHLY and CDR2 is FYNNEI. Trimming at V came to 0 bases and at J to 7 bases, leaving 8 bases not matched to a gene. The CDR3 is made up of 15 amino acids. Concerning this clone itself: Antigen specificity is unknown.

The sequence was obtained from a human donor with chronic lymphocytic leukemia. The chain joins TRBV2 to TRBJ1-2, with 7 bases that match TRBD1. This sample comprised PBMCs, obtained after 12 months of ibrutinib treatment. CDR3 sequence: CASSEALVGGSGYTF. In DNA, the CDR3 is TGTGCCAGCAGTGAAGCGCTTGTAGGGGGCAGTGGCTACACCTTC.